The present TCR beta chain was sequenced within a study of T cell repertoires and HLA-DP antigens. Study-level background: CD4+ T cells were cocultured with HeLa cells expressing HLA-DP. Sorted CD137+CD4+ samples averaged around 230 ng DNA; pre-culture CD4+ samples, 1,000 to 1,500 ng.

Only in-frame clones appear in the TCRdb table, and some are missing; sequencing was by immunoSEQ multiplex PCR. Of about 73,000 clones in the sample, about 80% were seen once. This CDR3 is built from 13 residues. Looked up from germline, CDR1 is SGHAT and CDR2 is FQNNGV. V was cut by 5 bases and J by 5 bases, with 9 bases left in between. Regarding this clone: What it binds is not known.

Notes on the study in general: Naive and memory CD4+ cells were analysed together, not apart. Against both alloantigens, CD137+ clonality was similar, roughly 0.42.

The V and J genes are TRBV11-2 and TRBJ2-2; D is possibly TRBD1 (6 bases). The sequencing input was CD4+ T cells from PBMCs. The sequence was obtained from a man between 60 and 70 years old in good health and CMV-seronegative. In nucleotides, the CDR3 is TGTGCCAGCAGCGAACAGGGAACCGGGGAGCTGTTTTTT. It encodes CASSEQGTGELFF. The entire variable domain, with the rest obtained from reference TRBV11-2 and TRBJ2-2, is as follows: EAGVAQSPRYKIIEKRQSVAFWCNPISGHATLYWYQQILGQGPKLLIQFQNNGVVDDSQLPKDRFSAERLKGVDSTLKIQPAKLEDSAVYLCASSEQGTGELFFGEGSRLTVL.